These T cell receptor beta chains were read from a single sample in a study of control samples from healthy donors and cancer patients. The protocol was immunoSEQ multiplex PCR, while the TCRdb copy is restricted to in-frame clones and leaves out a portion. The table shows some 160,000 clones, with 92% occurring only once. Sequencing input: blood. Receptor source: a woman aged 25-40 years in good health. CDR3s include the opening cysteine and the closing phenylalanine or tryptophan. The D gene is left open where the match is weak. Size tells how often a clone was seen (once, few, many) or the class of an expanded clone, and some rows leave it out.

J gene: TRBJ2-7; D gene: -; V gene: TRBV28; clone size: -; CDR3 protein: CASTGRGIRYEQYF; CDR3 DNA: TGTGCCAGCACCGGTCGGGGGATACGGTACGAGCAGTACTTC
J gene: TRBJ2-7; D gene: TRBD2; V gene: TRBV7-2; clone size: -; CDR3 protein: CASSPSGNYEQYF; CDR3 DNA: TGTGCCAGCAGCCCTAGCGGGAACTACGAGCAGTACTTC
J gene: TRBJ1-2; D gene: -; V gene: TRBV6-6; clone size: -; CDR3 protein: CASSYERGTLRGYTF; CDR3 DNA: TGTGCCAGCAGTTACGAGCGAGGGACGTTGAGGGGCTACACCTTC
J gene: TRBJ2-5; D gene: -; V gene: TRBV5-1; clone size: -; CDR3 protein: CASSWGSGETQYF; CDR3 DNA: TGCGCCAGCAGCTGGGGGTCTGGGGAGACCCAGTACTTC
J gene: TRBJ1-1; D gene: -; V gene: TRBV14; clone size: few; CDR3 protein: CASSQVLGANTEAFF; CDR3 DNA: TGTGCCAGCAGCCAAGTACTGGGGGCGAACACTGAAGCTTTCTTT
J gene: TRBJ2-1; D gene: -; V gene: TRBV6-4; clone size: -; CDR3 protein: CASSDGGGSSGEQFF; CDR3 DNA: TGTGCCAGCAGTGACGGGGGCGGGAGCTCAGGAGAGCAGTTCTTC
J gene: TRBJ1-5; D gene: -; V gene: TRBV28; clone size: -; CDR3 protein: CASSFFRVNQPQHF; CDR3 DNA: TGTGCCAGCAGTTTTTTCAGGGTCAATCAGCCCCAGCATTTT
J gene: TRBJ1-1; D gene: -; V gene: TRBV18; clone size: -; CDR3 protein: CASSPDWGENTEAFF; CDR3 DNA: TGTGCCAGCTCACCCGACTGGGGGGAGAACACTGAAGCTTTCTTT
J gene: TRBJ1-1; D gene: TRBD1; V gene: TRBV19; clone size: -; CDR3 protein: CASTYSGTGLNTEAFF; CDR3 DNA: TGTGCCAGTACCTACTCCGGGACAGGATTGAACACTGAAGCTTTCTTT
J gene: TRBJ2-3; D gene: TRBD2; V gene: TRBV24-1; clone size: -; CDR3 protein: CATSDQLNPRTSVSYTDTQYF; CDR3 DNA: TGTGCCACCAGTGACCAACTCAATCCCCGGACTAGCGTTTCCTACACAGATACGCAGTATTTT
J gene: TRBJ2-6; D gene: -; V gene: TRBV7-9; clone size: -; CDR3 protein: CASSLDPRVSGANVLTF; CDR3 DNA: TGTGCCAGCAGCTTAGACCCCCGGGTGTCTGGGGCCAACGTCCTGACTTTC
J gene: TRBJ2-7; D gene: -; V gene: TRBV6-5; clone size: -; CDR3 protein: CASSSSRLYEQYF; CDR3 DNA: TGTGCCAGCAGCTCCAGCCGCCTCTACGAGCAGTACTTC
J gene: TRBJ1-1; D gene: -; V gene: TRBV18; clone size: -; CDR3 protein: CASSLDIGLGEAFF; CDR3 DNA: TGTGCCAGCTCGCTCGACATTGGGTTAGGTGAAGCTTTCTTT
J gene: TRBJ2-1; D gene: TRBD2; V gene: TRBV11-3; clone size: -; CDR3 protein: CASSLDGRPYNEQFF; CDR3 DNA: TGTGCCAGCAGCTTAGACGGGAGGCCTTACAATGAGCAGTTCTTC
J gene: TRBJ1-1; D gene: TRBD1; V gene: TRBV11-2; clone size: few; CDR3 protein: CASSPQDRRGTEAFF; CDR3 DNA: TGTGCCAGCTCCCCTCAGGACAGGCGGGGCACTGAAGCTTTCTTT
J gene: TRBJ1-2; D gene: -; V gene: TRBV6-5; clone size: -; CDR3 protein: CASTKGGLSNYGYTF; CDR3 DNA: TGTGCCAGCACCAAGGGGGGCTTGTCTAACTATGGCTACACCTTC
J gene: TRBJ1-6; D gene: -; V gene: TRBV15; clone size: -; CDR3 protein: CATSSHNSPLHF; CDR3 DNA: TGTGCCACCAGCAGCCACAATTCACCCCTCCACTTT
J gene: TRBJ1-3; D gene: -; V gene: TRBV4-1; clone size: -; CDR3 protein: CASSQGGRGYTIYF; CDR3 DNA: TGCGCCAGCAGCCAAGGGGGTAGGGGATACACCATATATTTT
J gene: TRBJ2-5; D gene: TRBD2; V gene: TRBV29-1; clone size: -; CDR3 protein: CSVDGLEETQYF; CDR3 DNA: TGCAGCGTCGACGGACTAGAGGAGACCCAGTACTTC
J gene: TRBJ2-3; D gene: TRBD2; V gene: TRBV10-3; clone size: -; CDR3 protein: CAISDGSGRGDTQYF; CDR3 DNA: TGTGCCATCAGTGATGGTAGCGGGAGGGGAGATACGCAGTATTTT
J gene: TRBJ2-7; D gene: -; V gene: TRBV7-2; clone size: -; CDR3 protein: CASSLAPPGRTSYEQYF; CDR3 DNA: TGTGCCAGCAGCTTAGCCCCTCCGGGACGGACATCCTACGAGCAGTACTTC
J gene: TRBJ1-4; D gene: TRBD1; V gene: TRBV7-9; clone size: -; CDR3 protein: CASSLLYGTADEKLFF; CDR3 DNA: TGTGCCAGCAGCTTATTATATGGGACAGCGGATGAAAAACTGTTTTTT
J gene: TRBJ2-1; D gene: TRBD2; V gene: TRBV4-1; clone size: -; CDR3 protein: CASSQGPAGGRNEQFF; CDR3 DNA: TGCGCCAGCAGCCAAGGCCCAGCGGGAGGGCGCAATGAGCAGTTCTTC
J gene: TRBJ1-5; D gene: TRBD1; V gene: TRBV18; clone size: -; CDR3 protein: CASRGTGADQPQHF; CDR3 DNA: TGTGCCAGCCGCGGGACAGGGGCCGATCAGCCCCAGCATTTT
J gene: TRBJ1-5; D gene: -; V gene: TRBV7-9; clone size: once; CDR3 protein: CASSLVGRGHGQPQHF; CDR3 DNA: TGTGCCAGCAGCTTAGTTGGCAGGGGACATGGTCAGCCCCAGCATTTT
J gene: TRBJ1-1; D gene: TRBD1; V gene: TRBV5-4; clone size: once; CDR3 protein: CASSLAVGQLTEAFF; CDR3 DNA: TGTGCCAGCAGCTTGGCGGTGGGACAGCTCACTGAAGCTTTCTTT
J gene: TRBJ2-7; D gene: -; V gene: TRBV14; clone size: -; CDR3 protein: CASSHTTRRYYEQYF; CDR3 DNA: TGTGCCAGCAGCCACACGACGCGTAGGTACTACGAGCAGTACTTC
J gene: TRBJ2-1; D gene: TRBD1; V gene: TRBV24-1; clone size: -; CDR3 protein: CATSDYAGTGLQYNEQFF; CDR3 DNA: TGTGCCACCAGTGATTACGCCGGGACAGGGCTTCAATACAATGAGCAGTTCTTC
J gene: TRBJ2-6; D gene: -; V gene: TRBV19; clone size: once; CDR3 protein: CASRHLFGANVLTF; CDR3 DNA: TGTGCCAGTCGACACCTTTTTGGGGCCAACGTCCTGACTTTC
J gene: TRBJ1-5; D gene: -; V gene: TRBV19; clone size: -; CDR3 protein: CASSIRNVQPQHF; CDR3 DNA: TGTGCCAGTAGTATACGGAACGTTCAGCCCCAGCATTTT